Sequencing of this T cell receptor beta chain was carried out in a study of blood T cell repertoires in COVID-19. Study-level background: Acute-phase and convalescent COVID-19 samples originated in the United States, Italy and Spain.

Study processing details: The assay estimated nucleated cells by amplifying reference gene primers. TCRdb's table, derived via immunoSEQ multiplex PCR, lists solely in-frame clones and lacks some. The V and J calls and clone size are taken from that table; D and trimming were inferred from the DNA. Among 150,000 or so clones listed, approximately 86% were seen once. This CDR3 has 13 amino acids. V was shortened by 3 bases and J by 5 bases, with 8 bases between the two germline ends. CDR1 SGHTA and CDR2 FQGNSA come from the germline V gene. J is TRBJ2-4 and V is TRBV7-2, with a weak D call TRBD2 (5 bases). The sequencing sample was made of peripheral blood. This sequence originates from a man aged 50 or older with active or convalescent COVID-19. The CDR3 DNA is TGTGCCAGCAGCTTGAAGGGAGAAAACATTCAGTACTTC. It yields the protein CASSLKGENIQYF.